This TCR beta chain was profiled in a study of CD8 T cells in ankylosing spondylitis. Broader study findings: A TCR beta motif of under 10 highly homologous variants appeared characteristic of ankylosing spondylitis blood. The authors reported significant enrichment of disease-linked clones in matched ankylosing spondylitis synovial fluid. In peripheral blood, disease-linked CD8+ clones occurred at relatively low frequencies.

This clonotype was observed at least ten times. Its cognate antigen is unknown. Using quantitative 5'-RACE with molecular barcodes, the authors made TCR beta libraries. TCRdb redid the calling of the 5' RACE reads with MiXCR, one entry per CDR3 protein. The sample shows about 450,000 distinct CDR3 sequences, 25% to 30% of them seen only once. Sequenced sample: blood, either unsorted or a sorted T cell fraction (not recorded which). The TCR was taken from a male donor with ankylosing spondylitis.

The CDR3 DNA reads TGTGCCAGCAGTTCGGCGGGGGGGGGGATGAACACTGAAGCTTTCTTT. This codes for CASSSAGGGMNTEAFF. This chain uses TRBV12-3 or TRBV12-4 with TRBJ1-1, with a possible D match to TRBD1 (5 bases). Between the trimmed V and J ends, which lost 4 bases and 0 bases, there was a span of 15 bases. CDR3 length: 16 residues.